This T cell receptor (beta chain) was documented in a study of monozygotic twins with inflammatory bowel disease. General study findings and limits: The co-twins with IBD showed lower TCRbeta diversity (inverse Simpson) than their healthy siblings. Immunosuppressive treatments were not uniform, and this may have added variability to patient repertoires.

UMIs that included a 6-nucleotide sample barcode were added by template switching, which took place during cDNA synthesis. Following a re-call of the 5' RACE reads, TCRdb has one entry per CDR3 protein and lacks DNA. The sample totals 300,000 to 400,000 distinct CDR3 sequences. For this clonotype: As yet, its antigen is unknown.

The CDR3 sequence is 16 residues long. The sequence was collected from a human donor with ulcerative colitis or Crohn's disease, or a healthy co-twin of an affected twin (not recorded which). Sequenced sample: blood. The chain recombines TRBV12-3 or TRBV12-4 with TRBJ2-5. CDR3 sequence: CASSLASAGTQGTQYF.